The 27 T cell receptor beta chains below come from one sample, sequenced in a study of graft-versus-host responses after intestinal transplantation. Which antigens these TCRs recognize remains unknown. The assay was immunoSEQ multiplex PCR, and TCRdb's table has in-frame clones only and misses some. The sample records over 75,000 clones, roughly 91% being singletons. Sequenced material: unstimulated CD4+ T cells sorted from spleen or lymph node cells, taken before intestinal transplant. The origin of the receptors is a human donor who received an intestinal transplant.

The CDR3 DNA sequence: TGTGCCAGTAGTATCGCCGGGACTAGCGGGAGGAATGAGCAGTTCTTC. It translates to CASSIAGTSGRNEQFF. The V gene is TRBV19, the J gene TRBJ2-1; 15 bases are shared with TRBD2. The CDR3 consists of 16 residues. CDR1 and CDR2 from the germline V gene are LNHDA and SQIVND (reference sequence). Germline trimming cut 3 bases from V and 7 bases from J; bases unmatched to any gene: 4.

The J gene is TRBJ2-7, the V gene TRBV7-3; D is unclear. Trimming took 0 bases from V and 9 from J, leaving 12 bases between them. This CDR3 comprises 13 residues. Germline V gives CDR1 SGHTA, CDR2 FQGTGA. The CDR3 loop reads CASSLTRSDRQYF. The CDR3 region has the DNA TGTGCCAGCAGCTTAACGCGGTCAGATCGGCAGTACTTC.

The V call is TRBV9, the J call TRBJ2-3; possible D gene TRBD2, 7 bases. CDR1 and CDR2 (germline): SGDLS, YYNGEE. This CDR3 contains 15 residues. The V end was cut by 3 bases, the J end by 3 bases, with 14 bases between. Here the CDR3 DNA reads TGTGCCAGCAGCGCTACAGGGAGGGGAACAGATACGCAGTATTTT. This sequence encodes CASSATGRGTDTQYF.

The CDR3 sequence is CASNPAGDTQYF. The CDR3 DNA reads as TGTGCCAGCAACCCAGCAGGAGATACGCAGTATTTT. V gene TRBV6-1 combines with J gene TRBJ2-3; D is unresolved. The CDR3 extends over 12 amino acids. The V gene's germline CDR1 is MNHNS and CDR2 SASEGT. V dropped 7 bases and J dropped 5 bases, with 10 bases sitting between them.

This clone was found once. The genes are TRBV11-1 and TRBJ2-1; 12 bases map to TRBD2. With V trimmed by 3 bases and J by 6 bases, 6 bases remained unmatched. The CDR3 is 16 residues long. Germline V gives CDR1 SGHAT, CDR2 FQDESV (reference sequence). The CDR3 here is CASSFLAGGVTNEQFF. The CDR3, as DNA: TGTGCCAGCAGCTTTCTAGCGGGGGGGGTAACCAATGAGCAGTTCTTC.

The rearrangement links TRBV6-5 to TRBJ1-2, with TRBD1 as a possible D gene (5 bases). Trimming left V 0 bases short and J 8 bases short, with 13 bases between. Germline CDR1 MNHEY, CDR2 SVGAGI. This CDR3 is 14 amino acids long. CDR3 in DNA: TGTGCCAGCAGTTACTCGGGGCCACAGAGGGGCTACACCTTC. Protein sequence: CASSYSGPQRGYTF.

V usage is TRBV19 and J usage is TRBJ1-1; weak D call: TRBD1 (6 bases). This CDR3 has 12 residues. Per germline, CDR1 LNHDA and CDR2 SQIVND (reference sequence). Trimming left V 5 bases short and J 7 bases short, with 11 bases between. The CDR3 DNA reads as TGTGCCAGTAGTCCCCGGACAGATGAAGCTTTCTTT. Translating it yields CASSPRTDEAFF.

The genes are TRBV4-1 and TRBJ2-1; 10 bases are a match to TRBD1. Per the germline V gene, CDR1 is MGHRA and CDR2 is YSYEKL. The CDR3 covers 17 residues. V dropped 3 bases and J dropped 3; count of bases not matched to a gene: 8. CDR3 in DNA: TGCGCCAGCAGCCAGGCAGGGGGACAGGGGATCTACAATGAGCAGTTCTTC. It codes for CASSQAGGQGIYNEQFF.

The chain is built from TRBV7-2 and TRBJ2-1; a possible D gene is TRBD2 (7 bases). The CDR3 is made up of 15 amino acids. CDR1 SGHTA and CDR2 FQGNSA come from the germline V gene. The V gene lost 1 base and the J gene lost 6 bases, with 13 bases spanning the gap. The DNA of the CDR3 is TGTGCCAGCAGCTTAGTGGGGGGGCCTGGCAATGAGCAGTTCTTC. Encoded protein: CASSLVGGPGNEQFF.

V gene TRBV6-4 combines with J gene TRBJ1-6; D not certain. The CDR3 runs to 21 residues. With 2 bases removed from V and 0 bases from J, the gap between germline ends came to 23 bases. Per the germline V gene, CDR1 is MRHNA and CDR2 is SNTAGT. The CDR3 reads CASSDPRRRQASSSYNSPLHF. CDR3 coding DNA: TGTGCCAGCAGTGACCCCCGGAGGAGGCAAGCCTCGAGCTCCTATAATTCACCCCTCCACTTT.

The gene calls are TRBV4-1 and TRBJ2-7; 9 bases align to TRBD2. The CDR3 has 17 residues. V shed 1 base and J 0 bases; nucleotides not matched to a gene: 7. Germline loops: CDR1 MGHRA, CDR2 YSYEKL. The CDR3 bases are TGCGCCAGCAGCCAAGGCCCCGGTAGCGGGAGCTCCTACGAGCAGTACTTC. The encoded protein is CASSQGPGSGSSYEQYF.

The rearrangement uses TRBV18 and TRBJ2-5; D not resolved. Germline V CDR1 and CDR2: KGHSH, LQKENI. The CDR3 is 14 residues long. Trimming shortened V by 3 bases and J by 2 bases, and 10 bases separated the two germline ends. The CDR3 spells CASSPMGRQETQYF. In nucleotides, the CDR3 is TGTGCCAGCTCACCTATGGGCAGGCAAGAGACCCAGTACTTC.

V and J are TRBV29-1 and TRBJ1-1, with no clear D. In germline, CDR1 is SQVTM, CDR2 ANQGSEA. This CDR3 spans 13 amino acids. The V end was cut by 2 bases, the J end by 2 bases, with 9 bases between. The CDR3 DNA reads as TGCAGCGTTGAAAAAACAGCTAACACTGAAGCTTTCTTT. Its protein product is CSVEKTANTEAFF.

The chain carries TRBV5-1 and TRBJ1-5; TRBD1 matches at 9 bases. Germline values: CDR1 SGHRS, CDR2 YFSETQ. The CDR3 spans 15 residues. The V and J ends lost 0 bases and 7 bases, in that order; junction bases with no gene match: 5. CDR3 residues: CASSLETGGEQPQHF. The CDR3 DNA reads as TGCGCCAGCAGCTTGGAGACAGGGGGTGAGCAGCCCCAGCATTTT.

The genes are TRBV28 and TRBJ2-6, with D tentatively TRBD1 (6 bases). CDR3 size: 15 residues. Deletions cut 7 bases from V and 0 bases from J, with 10 bases between. CDR1 and CDR2 from the germline V gene are MDHEN and SYDVKM. The CDR3 reads CASNQGPSGANVLTF. CDR3 nucleotides: TGTGCCAGCAACCAGGGGCCCTCTGGGGCCAACGTCCTGACTTTC.

Details on this clone: Other DNA sequences within the sample encode an identical CDR3. The J gene is TRBJ1-1, the V gene TRBV30, with 7 bases lining up with TRBD1. V lost 0 bases and J lost 5; bases outside the gene matches: 3. The V gene's germline CDR1 is GTSNPN and CDR2 SVGIG (reference sequence). The CDR3 has 13 residues. CDR3 residues: CAWSVGRGTEAFF. CDR3 nucleotide sequence: TGTGCCTGGAGTGTAGGCAGGGGGACTGAAGCTTTCTTT.

The chain employs TRBV5-1 and TRBJ2-1; 14 positions agree with TRBD2. CDR1 SGHRS and CDR2 YFSETQ come from the germline V gene. V lost 4 bases, J lost 4 bases, and 10 bases stayed unmatched. The CDR3 has 18 residues. Written as DNA, the CDR3 is TGCGCCAGCAGCCCGGGACTAGCGGGAGTAATGTCTTACAATGAGCAGTTCTTC. This codes for CASSPGLAGVMSYNEQFF.

The CDR3 reads CSATSIYEQFF. CDR3 nucleotides: TGCAGTGCTACCAGTATCTATGAGCAGTTCTTC. The chain is built from TRBV20-1 and TRBJ2-1, with unresolved D. The germline V gene has CDR1 DFQATT and CDR2 SNEGSKA (reference sequence). V was pared by 4 bases and J by 8 bases, with 9 bases between. The CDR3 consists of 11 residues.

In its sample, this clone was seen a few times. The V and J genes are TRBV10-3 and TRBJ2-1, with a tentative D call TRBD2 (5 bases). The CDR3 loop spans 13 amino acids. Trimming took off 0 bases at V and 13 bases at J, with 13 bases between the two ends. Germline values: CDR1 ENHRY, CDR2 SYGVKD. CDR3 coding DNA: TGTGCCATCAGTGAGTCGAATGGGGAGTTCCAGTTCTTC. Translated: CAISESNGEFQFF.

The CDR3 DNA follows: TGTGCCACCAGCAGACTAGCGGGCACAGATACGCAGTATTTT. This translates into CATSRLAGTDTQYF. V gene TRBV15 combines with J gene TRBJ2-3, with 7 bases matching TRBD2. CDR3 length: 14 amino acids. Germline CDR1 is LNHNV and CDR2 is YYDKDF (reference sequence). Trimming took 2 bases from V and 1 from J; bases not matched to a gene: 0. Full variable domain (outside the CDR3, taken from reference TRBV15 and TRBJ2-3): DAMVIQNPRYQVTQFGKPVTLSCSQTLNHNVMYWYQQKSSQAPKLLFHYYDKDFNNEADTPDNFQSRRPNTSFCFLDIRSPGLGDTAMYLCATSRLAGTDTQYFGPGTRLTVL.

The chain links TRBV27 to TRBJ2-1, with 10 nucleotides matching TRBD2. There are 14 residues in the CDR3. V dropped 6 bases and J dropped 10; count of bases not matched to a gene: 9. Germline assignment: CDR1 MNHEY and CDR2 SMNVEV (reference sequence). The CDR3 bases are TGTGCCAGCAGCACTCTAAGCGGGAGGGCGGAGCAGTTCTTC. This encodes CASSTLSGRAEQFF.

The genes are TRBV6-1 and TRBJ2-3, with D perhaps TRBD1 (6 bases). The CDR3 has 11 residues. The ends were cut back, 8 bases at V and 5 bases at J, with 8 bases in the middle. From germline, CDR1 is MNHNS and CDR2 SASEGT. CDR3 coding DNA: TGTGCCAGCGAAGGGGGAGATACGCAGTATTTT. Translation: CASEGGDTQYF.

J is TRBJ2-6 and V is TRBV19; weak D call: TRBD2 (5 bases). CDR3 length: 15 amino acids. Germline assignment: CDR1 LNHDA and CDR2 SQIVND (reference sequence). Trimming stripped 5 bases from V and 5 bases from J, with 13 bases between. In nucleotides, the CDR3 is TGTGCCAGTAGTCCCGGGGATGTCCGGGCCAACGTCCTGACTTTC. Protein: CASSPGDVRANVLTF.

The gene calls are TRBV27 and TRBJ1-3; TRBD1 agrees at 7 bases. V lost 6 bases and J lost 0; bases outside the gene matches: 2. Germline loops: CDR1 MNHEY, CDR2 SMNVEV (reference sequence). This CDR3 region has 14 residues. The CDR3, as DNA: TGTGCCAGCAGACAGGGGAGCTCTGGAAACACCATATATTTT. Its protein is CASRQGSSGNTIYF.

The chain links TRBV27 to TRBJ2-2; 7 bases match TRBD1. The germline V gene has CDR1 MNHEY and CDR2 SMNVEV (reference sequence). The V and J ends lost 6 bases and 2 bases, in that order; junction bases with no gene match: 3. The CDR3 extends over 14 amino acids. As DNA, the CDR3 is TGTGCCAGCAGATACAGGGGAAACACCGGGGAGCTGTTTTTT. Translation: CASRYRGNTGELFF.

In its sample, this clone was seen once. V usage is TRBV12-5 and J usage is TRBJ2-1, with a tentative D call TRBD1 (8 bases). The CDR3 has 15 amino acids. V was cut by 5 bases and J by 4 bases, with 15 bases left in between. Germline CDR1 reads LGHNT; CDR2 reads FRNRAP. Here the CDR3 reads CASGTGQGLYNEQFF. Here the CDR3 DNA reads TGTGCTAGTGGTACAGGACAGGGACTATACAATGAGCAGTTCTTC. Complete variable domain (other parts from reference TRBV12-5 and TRBJ2-1): DARVTQTPRHKVTEMGQEVTMRCQPILGHNTVFWYRQTMMQGLELLAYFRNRAPLDDSGMPKDRFSAEMPDATLATLKIQPSEPRDSAVYFCASGTGQGLYNEQFFGPGTRLTVL.

J is TRBJ2-5 and V is TRBV25-1; D is undetermined. The J call may not be correct, given that the DNA end is closer to TRBJ2-7. This CDR3 has 11 amino acids. Germline V gene lookup returns CDR1 MGHDK and CDR2 SYGVNS. CDR3 sequence reads: CASSSSHEQYF. CDR3 DNA: TGTGCCAGCAGTAGTAGCCACGAGCAGTACTTC.